These T cell receptor beta chains were read from a single sample in a study of blood T cell repertoires in COVID-19. Generated by immunoSEQ multiplex PCR, the TCRdb table keeps only in-frame clones and is missing some. The data hold about 130,000 clones, with less than 90% observed a single time. The sample taken for sequencing was peripheral blood. Receptors were obtained from a woman of 80 years or more with acute or convalescent COVID-19. Each CDR3 is given with its conserved first and last residue. The order of the fields is J gene, clone size, V gene, D gene, CDR3 protein, CDR3 DNA. D genes are given only for firm matches. Rows may omit the clone size; those that give it use once, few, many or a size class.

TRBJ1-3	-	TRBV13	TRBD1	CASSNNRGSHSGNTIYF	TGTGCCAGCAGCAACAACAGGGGGAGTCACTCTGGAAACACCATATATTTT
TRBJ2-1	-	TRBV6-1	-	CASSEALNEQFF	TGTGCCAGCAGTGAAGCTCTGAATGAGCAGTTCTTC
TRBJ1-5	-	TRBV7-2	-	CASSWASGPQHF	TGTGCCAGCAGCTGGGCAAGCGGGCCCCAGCATTTT
TRBJ1-1	once	TRBV12-3/TRBV12-4	-	CASSSRQVREAFF	TGTGCCAGCAGTTCGCGACAGGTCCGTGAAGCTTTCTTT
TRBJ1-5	few	TRBV5-1	-	CASSLEGASDQPQHF	TGCGCCAGCAGCTTGGAAGGGGCTAGCGATCAGCCCCAGCATTTT
TRBJ1-5	many	TRBV24-1	-	CATRGGGESNQPQHF	TGTGCCACCAGGGGTGGAGGGGAGAGCAATCAGCCCCAGCATTTT
TRBJ1-2	few	TRBV6-6	-	CASSQQATNYGYTF	TGTGCCAGCAGCCAACAGGCTACTAACTATGGCTACACCTTC
TRBJ1-5	-	TRBV6-5	-	CASSRTGNQPQHF	TGTGCCAGCAGTAGGACAGGCAATCAGCCCCAGCATTTT
TRBJ1-2	-	TRBV5-4	-	CASSLQVSNYGYTF	TGTGCCAGCAGCTTGCAGGTCTCTAACTATGGCTACACCTTC
TRBJ1-2	-	TRBV6-2/TRBV6-3	-	CASSYSPNRVGYTF	TGTGCCAGCAGTTACTCCCCGAACAGGGTCGGCTACACCTTC
TRBJ2-1	once	TRBV7-9	TRBD2	CASSFLAGGTGEQFF	TGTGCCAGCAGCTTCCTAGCGGGGGGGACGGGTGAGCAGTTCTTC